This TCR beta chain is from a study of blood T cell repertoires in COVID-19. Overall study: COVID-19 samples from acute and convalescent phases originated in the United States, Italy and Spain. Sample material is recorded as cDNA or gDNA derived from T cells, B-cell-depleted T cells, or PBMCs.

Under the authors' procedure: Amplified reference gene primers provided the basis for estimating nucleated cell counts. Profiled with immunoSEQ multiplex PCR; TCRdb holds only in-frame clones, not every one. V, J and clone size reflect that table, while D and trimming were determined from the DNA. The sample includes some 230,000 clones, about 80% of them seen just once. This clone has just a few counts. The sample comprised peripheral blood. The TCR was taken from a woman aged 55-69 years with acute or convalescent COVID-19.

The chain's CDR3 is CASGWGENTEAFF. The DNA for the CDR3 is TGTGCCAGCGGATGGGGGGAGAACACTGAAGCTTTCTTT. The chain is built from TRBV2 and TRBJ1-1, with a tentative D call TRBD1 (5 bases). The ends were cut back, 8 bases at V and 1 base at J, with 11 bases in the middle. The germline CDR1 and CDR2 sequences are SNHLY and FYNNEI. The CDR3 sequence is 13 residues long.